These 9 T cell receptor beta chains were sequenced from one sample in a study of shared clonotypes between healthy human individuals. Data came from immunoSEQ multiplex PCR; TCRdb stores just in-frame clones and leaves some out. This table has 2 million to 2.5 million clones, roughly 94% appearing once. The source material was naive CD4+ T cells sorted from blood. Subset indicated: CD45RA+ positively selected. The receptor set was obtained from a man aged 18 to 29 in good health.

The chain couples TRBV30 to TRBJ2-5; TRBD1 matches at 7 bases. CDR1 and CDR2 (germline): GTSNPN, SVGIG (reference sequence). The CDR3 extends over 14 amino acids. Losses at the gene ends were 3 bases for V and 6 bases for J; bases not matched to a gene: 10. The CDR3 loop reads CAWRGTLQGKTQYF. The DNA of the CDR3 is TGTGCCTGGAGGGGGACCTTACAGGGGAAGACCCAGTACTTC.

The chain recombines TRBV7-9 with TRBJ1-4; TRBD1 aligns across 9 bases. The CDR3 has 16 residues. Germline V gene lookup returns CDR1 SEHNR and CDR2 FQNEAQ (reference sequence). Losses at the gene ends were 2 bases for V and 3 bases for J; bases not matched to a gene: 4. The CDR3, as DNA: TGTGCCAGCAGCTTATTTGGGGACAGGGCTAATGAAAAACTGTTTTTT. This encodes CASSLFGDRANEKLFF.

The chain carries TRBV6-4 and TRBJ1-6; 8 positions agree with TRBD1. The germline V gene has CDR1 MRHNA and CDR2 SNTAGT. The CDR3 has 15 amino acids. The V and J ends lost 6 bases and 7 bases, in that order; junction bases with no gene match: 8. The CDR3 DNA is TGTGCCAGCAGCCCTGGACAGGGAAAAAATTCACCCCTCCACTTT. This codes for CASSPGQGKNSPLHF.

The chain recombines TRBV27 with TRBJ1-5; D remains ambiguous. Trimming pared 3 bases from V and 1 base from J, leaving 10 bases between. This CDR3 comprises 15 residues. Germline CDR1 and CDR2: MNHEY and SMNVEV (reference sequence). This chain's CDR3 is CASSFGSSSNQPQHF. Here the CDR3 DNA reads TGTGCCAGCAGTTTTGGCAGTTCGAGCAATCAGCCCCAGCATTTT.

The rearrangement joins TRBV2 to TRBJ2-7; D is possibly TRBD1 (6 bases). Germline V gene data show CDR1 as SNHLY and CDR2 as FYNNEI. The V end was cut by 3 bases, the J end by 5 bases, with 8 bases between. The CDR3 runs 12 residues. CDR3 loop: CASSEDRDEQYF. DNA for the CDR3: TGTGCCAGCAGTGAGGACAGAGACGAGCAGTACTTC.

The chain links TRBV11-2 to TRBJ2-1; no clear D. Germline V lookup: CDR1 SGHAT, CDR2 FQNNGV. V gave up 2 bases and J gave up 4 bases, with 6 bases separating them. The CDR3 runs 13 residues. As DNA, the CDR3 is TGTGCCAGCAGCTTAACCATTTACAATGAGCAGTTCTTC. Translating gives CASSLTIYNEQFF.

The J gene is TRBJ1-1, the V gene TRBV7-6, with D maybe TRBD1 (5 bases). The germline V gene has CDR1 SGHVS and CDR2 FNYEAQ. This CDR3 region has 15 residues. Trimming pared 5 bases from V and 5 bases from J, leaving 18 bases between. The CDR3 DNA follows: TGTGCCAGCAGCGCAGCGACGGGGGGATTAACTGAAGCTTTCTTT. Amino acid sequence: CASSAATGGLTEAFF.

This chain uses TRBV2 with TRBJ1-4; TRBD1 is a possible D gene (5 bases). The V end lost 2 bases, the J end lost 8 bases, and 9 bases lay between the germline ends. Germline CDR1 is SNHLY and CDR2 is FYNNEI. CDR3 length equals 13 residues. CDR3 DNA: TGTGCCAGCAGTGAATCAGGGAGGGAAAAACTGTTTTTT. Amino acid sequence: CASSESGREKLFF.

The chain links TRBV30 to TRBJ2-1; 8 nucleotides line up with TRBD2. The CDR3 extends over 16 amino acids. V was pared by 2 bases and J by 1 base, with 7 bases of the junction left unmatched. CDR1 GTSNPN and CDR2 SVGIG come from the germline V gene (reference sequence). CDR3 coding DNA: TGTGCCTGGAGTAACACGGCTAGCGGGTCCTACAATGAGCAGTTCTTC. Protein sequence: CAWSNTASGSYNEQFF.